This T cell receptor (beta chain) comes out of a study of cytomegalovirus exposure and HLA in healthy donors. Findings and limits, study-wide: When analyzed later, a missense DCLRE1C variant was found to be linked to TCR beta V- and J-gene trimming.

On this clone itself: Its specificity is unknown.

A multiplex PCR was run with 60 Vbeta primers and 13 Jbeta primers. Measured with immunoSEQ multiplex PCR; TCRdb has only the in-frame clones, and not every one. Here the sample spans under 130,000 clones, around three quarters being singletons. Germline V gene sequence: CDR1 LNHNV, CDR2 YYDKDF (reference sequence). Trimming took 0 bases from V and 1 from J, leaving 9 bases between them. The CDR3 sequence is 15 residues long. The source is a female donor in good health and CMV-seropositive. The gene calls are TRBV15 and TRBJ1-1; maybe TRBD1 (6 bases). The sample comprised PBMCs. Here the CDR3 reads CATSRDGGANTEAFF. The CDR3 bases are TGTGCCACCAGCAGAGATGGGGGGGCGAACACTGAAGCTTTCTTT.